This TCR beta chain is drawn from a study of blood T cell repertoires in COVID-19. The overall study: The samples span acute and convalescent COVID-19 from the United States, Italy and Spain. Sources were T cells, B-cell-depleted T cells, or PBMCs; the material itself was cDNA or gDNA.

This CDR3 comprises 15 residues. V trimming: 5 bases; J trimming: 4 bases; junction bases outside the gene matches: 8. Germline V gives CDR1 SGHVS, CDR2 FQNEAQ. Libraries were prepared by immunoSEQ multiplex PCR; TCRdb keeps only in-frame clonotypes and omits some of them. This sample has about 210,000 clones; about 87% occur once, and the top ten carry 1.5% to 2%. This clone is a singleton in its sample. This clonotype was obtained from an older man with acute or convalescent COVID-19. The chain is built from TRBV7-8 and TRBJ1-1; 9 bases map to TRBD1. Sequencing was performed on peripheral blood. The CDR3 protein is CASSAPMTGGTEAFF. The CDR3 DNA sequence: TGTGCCAGCAGCGCACCAATGACAGGGGGCACTGAAGCTTTCTTT.